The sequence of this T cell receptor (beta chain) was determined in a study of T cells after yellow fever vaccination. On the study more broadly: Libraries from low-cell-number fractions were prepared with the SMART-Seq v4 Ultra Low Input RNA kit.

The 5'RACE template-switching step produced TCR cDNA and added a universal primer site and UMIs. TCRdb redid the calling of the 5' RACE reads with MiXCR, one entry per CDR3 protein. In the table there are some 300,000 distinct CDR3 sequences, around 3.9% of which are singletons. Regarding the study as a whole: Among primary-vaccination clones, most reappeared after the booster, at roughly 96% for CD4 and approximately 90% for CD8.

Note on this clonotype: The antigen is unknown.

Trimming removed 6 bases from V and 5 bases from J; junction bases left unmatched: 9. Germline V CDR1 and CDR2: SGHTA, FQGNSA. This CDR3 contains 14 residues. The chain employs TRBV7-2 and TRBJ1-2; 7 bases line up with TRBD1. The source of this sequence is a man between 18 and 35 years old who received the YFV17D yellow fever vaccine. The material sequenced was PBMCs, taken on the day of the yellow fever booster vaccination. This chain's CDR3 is CASSRDRPTYGYTF. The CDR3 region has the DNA TGTGCCAGCAGTCGGGACAGACCTACTTATGGCTACACCTTC. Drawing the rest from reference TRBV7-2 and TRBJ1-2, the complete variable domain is GAGVSQSPSNKVTEKGKDVELRCDPISGHTALYWYRQSLGQGLEFLIYFQGNSAPDKSGLPSDRFSAERTGGSVSTLTIQRTQQEDSAVYLCASSRDRPTYGYTFGSGTRLTVV.